Sequencing of this T cell receptor beta chain was carried out in a study of blood T cells in healthy people across ages. This clonotype showed up just a few times. Its specificity is not known. V lost 1 base, J lost 5 bases, and 6 bases lay in between. This CDR3 has 14 amino acids. CDR1 and CDR2 from the germline V gene are SGHDN and FVKESK. With a J-beta primer mix and a sample-barcoded 5' primer, a second PCR ran about 7 to 11 cycles. The study obtained at least 2.5 million CDR3-containing paired-end reads from every sample. MiXCR, applied by TCRdb to the 5' RACE reads, yields one record per CDR3 protein. The sample has 1.5 million to 2 million distinct CDR3 sequences, 28% seen once. Study-level points and caveats: Observed TCR beta diversity showed a strong correlation with the percentage of naive T cells as measured by flow cytometry. As age increased, TCR beta diversity per million T cells fell in a roughly linear fashion. When one million T cells were used, diversity estimates were thought to be underestimates.

This chain connects TRBV14 to TRBJ1-6; D ambiguous. This TCR came from a woman aged 25 to 39 in good health. The sequencing sample was made of blood. CDR3: CASSQVTDNSPLHF. The CDR3 DNA reads TGTGCCAGCAGCCAAGTCACCGATAATTCACCCCTCCACTTT.